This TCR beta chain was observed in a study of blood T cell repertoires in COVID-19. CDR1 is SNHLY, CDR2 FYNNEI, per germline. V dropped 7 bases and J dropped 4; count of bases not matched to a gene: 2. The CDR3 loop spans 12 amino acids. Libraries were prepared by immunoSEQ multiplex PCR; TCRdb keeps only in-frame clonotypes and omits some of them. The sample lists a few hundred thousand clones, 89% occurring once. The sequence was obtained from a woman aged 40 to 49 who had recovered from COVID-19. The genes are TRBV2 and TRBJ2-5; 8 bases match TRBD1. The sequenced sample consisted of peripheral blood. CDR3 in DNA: TGTGCCAGCACAGGGGGCTCAGAGACCCAGTACTTC. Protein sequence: CASTGGSETQYF. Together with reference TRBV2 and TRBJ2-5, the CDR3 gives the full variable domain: EPEVTQTPSHQVTQMGQEVILRCVPISNHLYFYWYRQILGQKVEFLVSFYNNEISEKSEIFDDQFSVERPDGSNFTLKIRSTKLEDSAMYFCASTGGSETQYFGPGTRLLVL.